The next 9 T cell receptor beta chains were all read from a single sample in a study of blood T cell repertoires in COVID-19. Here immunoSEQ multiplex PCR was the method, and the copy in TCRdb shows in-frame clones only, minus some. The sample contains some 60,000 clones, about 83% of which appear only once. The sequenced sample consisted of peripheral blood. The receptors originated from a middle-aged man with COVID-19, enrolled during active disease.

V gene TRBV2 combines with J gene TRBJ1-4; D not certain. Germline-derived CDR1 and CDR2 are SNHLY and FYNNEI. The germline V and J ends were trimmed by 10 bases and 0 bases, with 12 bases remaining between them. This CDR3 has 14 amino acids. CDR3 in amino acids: CATRRRATNEKLFF. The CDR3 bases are TGTGCCACCCGGCGGCGGGCAACTAATGAAAAACTGTTTTTT.

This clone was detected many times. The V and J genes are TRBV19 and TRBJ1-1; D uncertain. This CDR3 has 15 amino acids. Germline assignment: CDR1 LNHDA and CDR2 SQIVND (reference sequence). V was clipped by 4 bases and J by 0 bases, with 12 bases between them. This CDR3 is CASSKRTPMNTEAFF. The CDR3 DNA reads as TGTGCCAGTAGTAAGCGGACCCCTATGAACACTGAAGCTTTCTTT.

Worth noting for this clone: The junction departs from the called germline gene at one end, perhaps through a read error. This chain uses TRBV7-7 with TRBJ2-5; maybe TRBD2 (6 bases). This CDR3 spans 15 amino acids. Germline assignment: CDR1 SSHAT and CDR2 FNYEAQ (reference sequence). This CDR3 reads CASSQRLGVEETQYF. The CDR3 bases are TGTGCTAGCAGCCAGAGACTAGGGGTCGAAGAGACCCAGTACTTC.

The CDR3 loop is CASSRTDLLETQYF. The CDR3, as DNA: TGTGCCAGCAGTCGGACAGACCTCTTGGAGACCCAGTACTTC. The rearrangement links TRBV28 to TRBJ2-5; possible D gene TRBD1, 6 bases. Trimming took 5 bases from V and 5 from J, leaving 15 bases between them. This CDR3 has 14 residues. The germline gives CDR1 MDHEN, CDR2 SYDVKM. The full variable domain, completed using reference TRBV28 and TRBJ2-5, is DVKVTQSSRYLVKRTGEKVFLECVQDMDHENMFWYRQDPGLGLRLIYFSYDVKMKEKGDIPEGYSVSREKKERFSLILESASTNQTSMYLCASSRTDLLETQYFGPGTRLLVL.

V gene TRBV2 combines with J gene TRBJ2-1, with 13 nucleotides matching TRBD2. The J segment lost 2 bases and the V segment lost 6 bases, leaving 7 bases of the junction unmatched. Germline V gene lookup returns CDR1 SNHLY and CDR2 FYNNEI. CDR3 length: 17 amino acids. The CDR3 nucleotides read TGTGCCAGCAGAGCCGGACTAGCGGGAGTGACCTACAATGAGCAGTTCTTC. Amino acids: CASRAGLAGVTYNEQFF.

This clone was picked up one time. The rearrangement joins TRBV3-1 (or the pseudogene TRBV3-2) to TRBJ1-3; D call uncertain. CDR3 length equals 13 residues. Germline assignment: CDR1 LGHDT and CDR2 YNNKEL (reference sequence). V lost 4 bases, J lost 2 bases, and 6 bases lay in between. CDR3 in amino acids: CASSPAAGNTIYF. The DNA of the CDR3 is TGTGCCAGCAGCCCTGCAGCTGGAAACACCATATATTTT.

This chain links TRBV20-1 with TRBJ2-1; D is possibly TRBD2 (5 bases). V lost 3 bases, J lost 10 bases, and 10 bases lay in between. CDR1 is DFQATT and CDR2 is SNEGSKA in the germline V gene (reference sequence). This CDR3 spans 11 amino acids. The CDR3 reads CSASRRGEQFF. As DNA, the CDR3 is TGCAGTGCTAGCCGCCGAGGGGAGCAGTTCTTC.

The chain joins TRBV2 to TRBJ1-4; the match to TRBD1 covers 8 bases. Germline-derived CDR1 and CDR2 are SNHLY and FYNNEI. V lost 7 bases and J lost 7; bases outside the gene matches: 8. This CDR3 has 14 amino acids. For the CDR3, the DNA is TGTGCCAGCACCGCTCGGACAGGGAGTGAAAAACTGTTTTTT. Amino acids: CASTARTGSEKLFF.

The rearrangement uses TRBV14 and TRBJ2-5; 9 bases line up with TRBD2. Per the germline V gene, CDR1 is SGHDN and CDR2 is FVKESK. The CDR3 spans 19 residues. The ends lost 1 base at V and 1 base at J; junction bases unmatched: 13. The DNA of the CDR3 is TGTGCCAGCAGCCAAGTCGTCTGGCTCGCGGGAGGGACCCAAGAGACCCAGTACTTC. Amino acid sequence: CASSQVVWLAGGTQETQYF.